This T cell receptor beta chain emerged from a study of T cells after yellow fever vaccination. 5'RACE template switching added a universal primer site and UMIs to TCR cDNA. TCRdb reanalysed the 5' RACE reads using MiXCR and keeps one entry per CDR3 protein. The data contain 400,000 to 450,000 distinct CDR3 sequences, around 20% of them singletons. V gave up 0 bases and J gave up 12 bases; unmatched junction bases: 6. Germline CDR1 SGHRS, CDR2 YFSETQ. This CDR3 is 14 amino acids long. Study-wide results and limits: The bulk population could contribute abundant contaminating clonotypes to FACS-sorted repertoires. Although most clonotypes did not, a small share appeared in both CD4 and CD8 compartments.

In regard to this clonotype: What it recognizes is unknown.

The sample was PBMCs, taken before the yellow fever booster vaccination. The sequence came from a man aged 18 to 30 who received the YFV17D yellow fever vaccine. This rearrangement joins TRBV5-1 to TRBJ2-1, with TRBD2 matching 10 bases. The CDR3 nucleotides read TGCGCCAGCAGCTTGGAGATAGCGGGGGGCCTGCAGTTCTTC. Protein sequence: CASSLEIAGGLQFF.